This T cell receptor beta chain was identified during a study of read filtering for tumor transcriptome and immune sequencing. As for the study in general: The cohort had over 16 men and 14 to 15 women aged about 45 to 80, mean roughly 66 years. DNase treatment preceded whole-transcriptome library preparation.

The table lists this clonotype with many counts. Antigen: not known. Study-wide results and limits: Approximately 77% of IR-seq clonotypes had a single read, yet these held about 3.6% of reads.

The library was built from 400 ng RNA with molecular barcoded adaptors for alpha/delta and beta/gamma chains. TCRdb independently ran MiXCR on the reads; one entry per CDR3 protein. The data show roughly 90,000 distinct CDR3 sequences, roughly an eighth seen once. The CDR3 totals 13 residues. Germline CDR1 is SGHRS and CDR2 is YFSETQ. V dropped 0 bases and J dropped 7 bases, with 8 bases sitting between them. The specimen was a population of CD138-negative cells sorted from bone marrow. The J gene is TRBJ2-1, the V gene TRBV5-1; D remains unclear. The sequence was obtained from a donor at least 40 years old with multiple myeloma. In DNA, the CDR3 is TGCGCCAGCAGCTTGGAGTGGGGAAATGAGCAGTTCTTC. Residues: CASSLEWGNEQFF.